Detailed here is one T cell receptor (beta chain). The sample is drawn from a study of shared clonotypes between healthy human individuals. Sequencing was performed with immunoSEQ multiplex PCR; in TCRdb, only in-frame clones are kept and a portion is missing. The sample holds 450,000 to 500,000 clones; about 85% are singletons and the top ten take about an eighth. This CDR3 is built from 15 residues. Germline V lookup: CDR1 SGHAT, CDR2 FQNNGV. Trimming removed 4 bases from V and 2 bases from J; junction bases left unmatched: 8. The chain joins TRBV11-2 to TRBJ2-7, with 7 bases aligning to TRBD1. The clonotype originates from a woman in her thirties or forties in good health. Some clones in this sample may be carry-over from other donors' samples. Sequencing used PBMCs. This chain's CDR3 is CASSSLRDRTYEQYF. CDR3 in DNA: TGTGCCAGCAGCTCATTGAGGGACAGAACCTACGAGCAGTACTTC.